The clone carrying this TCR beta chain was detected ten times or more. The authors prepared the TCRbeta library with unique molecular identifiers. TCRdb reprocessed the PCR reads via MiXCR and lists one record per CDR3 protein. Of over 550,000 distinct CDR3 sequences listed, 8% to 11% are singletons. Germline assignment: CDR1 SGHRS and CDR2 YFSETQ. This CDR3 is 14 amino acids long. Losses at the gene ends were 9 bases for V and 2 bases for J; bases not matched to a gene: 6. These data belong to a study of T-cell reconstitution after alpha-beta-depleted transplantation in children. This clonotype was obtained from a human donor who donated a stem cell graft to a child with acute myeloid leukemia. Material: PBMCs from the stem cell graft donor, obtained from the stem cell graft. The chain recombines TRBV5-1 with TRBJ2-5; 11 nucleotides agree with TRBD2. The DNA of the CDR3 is TGCGCCACCGGGACTAGCGGAAATCAAGAGACCCAGTACTTC. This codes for CATGTSGNQETQYF.